One and the same sample provided the 7 T cell receptor beta chains below, sequenced in a study of spatial heterogeneity in lung cancer. Study results and caveats: Expanded alpha and beta TCR counts within tumors tracked tumor mutation counts.

Time point given: sample taken at primary tumor resection. TCRdb used MiXCR to reprocess the 5' RACE reads, holding one entry per CDR3 protein. The sample shows about 18,000 distinct CDR3 sequences, roughly a tenth of them seen only once. No antigens are known for them. The material sequenced was lung tumor tissue, taken at surgery. The receptors were sampled from a female donor with early-stage non-small cell lung cancer.

This clonotype was seen many times. For a library built for alpha chains, this beta chain is a stray read; little rests on its size. As DNA, the CDR3 is TGTGCCAGCAGCCTCACATCCCAGGGGGGCTACACCTTC. This translates into CASSLTSQGGYTF. This chain uses TRBV3-1 with TRBJ1-2; the D gene is possibly TRBD1 (6 bases). The CDR3 is 13 residues long. Trimming took off 4 bases at V and 8 bases at J, with 14 bases between the two ends. The germline V gene encodes CDR1 LGHDT and CDR2 YNNKEL (reference sequence).

This clonotype was seen a few times. This beta chain was picked up by a library intended for alpha chains and is off target, so its count carries little meaning. The chain employs TRBV7-2 and TRBJ2-7; tentative D call: TRBD2 (6 bases). In germline, CDR1 is SGHTA, CDR2 FQGNSA. V lost 1 base, J lost 6 bases, and 13 bases lay in between. The CDR3 runs 14 residues. The CDR3 nucleotides are TGTGCCAGCAGCTTAGTCCCGGGGGTGGGCGAGCAGTACTTC. Residues: CASSLVPGVGEQYF.

This clonotype is judged medium-sized. A library made for alpha chains picked up this beta chain off target, so its size means little. DNA for the CDR3: TGTGCCAGCAGCTCGTGGACTAGCGGGAATTATCAGTATTTT. Translating gives CASSSWTSGNYQYF. The rearrangement joins TRBV7-2 to TRBJ2-3; 12 nucleotides match TRBD2. V dropped 4 bases and J dropped 12; count of bases not matched to a gene: 8. There are 14 residues in the CDR3. CDR1 SGHTA and CDR2 FQGNSA come from the germline V gene.

This clonotype was observed at least ten times. With the library built for alpha chains, this beta chain is off target and its frequency is not meaningful. The CDR3 protein is CSARDWGTGQGDQPQHF. CDR3 in DNA: TGCAGTGCTAGAGATTGGGGAACAGGACAGGGAGATCAGCCCCAGCATTTT. This chain connects TRBV20-1 to TRBJ1-5; 8 nucleotides agree with TRBD1. V shed 0 bases and J 5 bases; nucleotides not matched to a gene: 12. This CDR3 is 17 amino acids long. Germline lookup yields CDR1 DFQATT and CDR2 SNEGSKA (reference sequence).

Regarding this clonotype: With the library built for alpha chains, this beta chain is off target and its frequency is not meaningful. V is TRBV11-2 and J is TRBJ1-1; 8 bases are shared with TRBD1. CDR3 length equals 14 residues. Germline CDR1 SGHAT, CDR2 FQNNGV. Trimming at V came to 0 bases and at J to 14 bases, leaving 11 bases not matched to a gene. In DNA, the CDR3 is TGTGCCAGCAGCTTAGAGATCGCGACAGGGGAGGAATTCTTT. It specifies CASSLEIATGEEFF.

This clonotype was observed at least ten times. The library was built for alpha chains, so this beta chain is an off-target read and its size means little. J is TRBJ2-1 and V is TRBV3-1; the D gene is possibly TRBD1 (5 bases). Trimming pared 7 bases from V and 6 bases from J, leaving 16 bases between. Germline loops: CDR1 LGHDT, CDR2 YNNKEL (reference sequence). The CDR3 is made up of 14 amino acids. CDR3 sequence: CASIDIRAPNEQFF. The DNA for the CDR3 is TGTGCCAGCATTGACATCAGGGCCCCCAATGAGCAGTTCTTC.

This clonotype occurred many times. With the library built for alpha chains, this beta chain is off target and its frequency is not meaningful. The V and J genes are TRBV28 and TRBJ1-5; 7 bases are a match to TRBD1. Trimming took 6 bases from V and 6 from J; bases not matched to a gene: 2. Germline V gene data show CDR1 as MDHEN and CDR2 as SYDVKM. The CDR3 runs to 12 residues. The DNA of the CDR3 is TGTGCCAGCAGGAACAGGGGTCAGCCCCAGCATTTT. Amino acid sequence: CASRNRGQPQHF. The entire variable domain, with the rest obtained from reference TRBV28 and TRBJ1-5, is as follows: DVKVTQSSRYLVKRTGEKVFLECVQDMDHENMFWYRQDPGLGLRLIYFSYDVKMKEKGDIPEGYSVSREKKERFSLILESASTNQTSMYLCASRNRGQPQHFGDGTRLSIL.